These T cell receptor beta chains were read from a single sample in a study of T cell clones after liver transplantation. TCRdb's copy holds only in-frame clones and misses some; the assay was immunoSEQ multiplex PCR. The sample includes fewer than 50,000 clones, 70% to 90% of them seen just once. The sequencing used CD4+ T cells from blood, collected 24 months after liver transplant. These receptors originate from a human patient who received a liver transplant. Some T cells may be transferred from the graft donor. Both conserved end residues are part of each CDR3. The D gene is left open where the match is weak. Clone size is given for some rows only: seen once, a few or many times, or a class if the clone is expanded.

v_call,d_call,clone_size,j_call,cdr3_nt,cdr3_aa
TRBV12-5,.,few,TRBJ1-5,TGTGCTAGTGCGGAAATTCCGGTCGGTTATAGCAATCAGCCCCAGCATTTT,CASAEIPVGYSNQPQHF
TRBV9,.,.,TRBJ1-5,TGTGCCAGCAGCGCGGACAGCTCCCAAGCCGATCAGCCCCAGCATTTT,CASSADSSQADQPQHF
TRBV10-3,.,.,TRBJ1-5,TGTGCCATCAGTGGCTCGGGGAGGGATCAGCCCCAGCATTTT,CAISGSGRDQPQHF
TRBV7-9,.,.,TRBJ1-1,TGTGCCAGCAGCTTAGTATGGGGCGCGAGGAACACTGAAGCTTTCTTT,CASSLVWGARNTEAFF
TRBV6-5,TRBD2,.,TRBJ2-1,TGTGCCACTCAGACTAGCGGGAATACCTACAATGAGCAGTTCTTC,CATQTSGNTYNEQFF
TRBV18,.,.,TRBJ2-5,TGTGCCAGCTCACCTCGCGAGGCCCAGTACTTC,CASSPREAQYF
TRBV6-5,TRBD1,.,TRBJ1-2,TGTGCCAGCAGTTACCTTAAGGGGACAGGGGGATCTGGCTACACCTTC,CASSYLKGTGGSGYTF
TRBV10-3,TRBD1,.,TRBJ2-7,TGTGCCATCAGTGAAGGGCAGGGGGTCTACGAGCAGTACTTC,CAISEGQGVYEQYF
TRBV15,.,few,TRBJ1-3,TGTGCCACCAGGAAGGTTGGAGCCGTCTCTGGAAACACCATATATTTT,CATRKVGAVSGNTIYF
TRBV18,TRBD1,.,TRBJ2-7,TGTGCCAGCTCACCGTTTGGACAGGTCGCCTACGAGCAGTACTTC,CASSPFGQVAYEQYF
TRBV10-3,TRBD1,.,TRBJ2-3,TGTGCCAGCAGCCGACAGGGTGCGCAGTATTTT,CASSRQGAQYF
TRBV27,TRBD2,.,TRBJ2-1,TGTGCCAGCAGTTTAGGTTCGGCTCTAGCGGGGCGGCAGCAGTTCTTC,CASSLGSALAGRQQFF
TRBV15,TRBD2,.,TRBJ2-3,TGTGCCACCAGCAGTCTCAGCGGGAGGGGGTTAGATACGCAGTATTTT,CATSSLSGRGLDTQYF
TRBV5-4,TRBD2,.,TRBJ2-3,TGTGCCAGCAGCCCTGGACTAGCGGGGGGAACAGATACGCAGTATTTT,CASSPGLAGGTDTQYF
TRBV7-2,TRBD1,.,TRBJ1-2,TGTGCCAGCAGCCTCAGGGTGGTCCGGGACAGGGGATTATATGGCTACACCTTC,CASSLRVVRDRGLYGYTF
TRBV25-1,.,.,TRBJ2-3,TGTGCCAGCAGTGGACAACAAGTTACGCAGTATTTT,CASSGQQVTQYF
TRBV5-1,TRBD2,.,TRBJ2-1,TGCGCCAGCAGCTTGGTTGGCGGGAGGGCCTTCAATGAGCAGTTCTTC,CASSLVGGRAFNEQFF
TRBV4-1,.,once,TRBJ2-1,TGCGCCAGCAGCCCCACGTCGGCGGGGACCTACAATGAGCAGTTCTTC,CASSPTSAGTYNEQFF
TRBV9,.,.,TRBJ1-1,TGTGCCAGCAGCGTAGACCACTCCCTGGGGGTGGTCACTGAAGCTTTCTTT,CASSVDHSLGVVTEAFF
TRBV5-1,TRBD1,.,TRBJ1-3,TGCGCCAGCAGCCATGGACAGGGGTTCTCTGGAAACACCATATATTTT,CASSHGQGFSGNTIYF
TRBV6-1,TRBD1,.,TRBJ2-7,TGTGCCAGTTCGAGACAGGGGCCGACCTACGAGCAGTACTTC,CASSRQGPTYEQYF